This TCR beta chain came from a study of cytomegalovirus exposure and HLA in healthy donors. The primer mix had 60 Vbeta and 13 Jbeta primers. The method was immunoSEQ multiplex PCR; TCRdb's version includes in-frame clones alone and lacks a portion of them. This table holds 100,000 to 150,000 clones, more than 65% found once. The germline CDR1 and CDR2 sequences are SGHDT and YYEEEE. V lost 0 bases and J lost 8, with 11 bases in between. The CDR3 spans 14 residues. This TCR derives from a man in his late teens or twenties in good health and CMV-seropositive. Sequencing was done on a sample of PBMCs. The chain joins TRBV5-6 to TRBJ2-2; D is possibly TRBD2 (5 bases). CDR3 nucleotides: TGTGCCAGCAGCTTGGAGCGGATTAAAGGGGAGCTGTTTTTT. Protein sequence: CASSLERIKGELFF. The variable domain in full, with the rest retrieved from reference TRBV5-6 and TRBJ2-2, is DAGVTQSPTHLIKTRGQQVTLRCSPKSGHDTVSWYQQALGQGPQFIFQYYEEEERQRGNFPDRFSGHQFPNYSSELNVNALLLGDSALYLCASSLERIKGELFFGEGSRLTVL.